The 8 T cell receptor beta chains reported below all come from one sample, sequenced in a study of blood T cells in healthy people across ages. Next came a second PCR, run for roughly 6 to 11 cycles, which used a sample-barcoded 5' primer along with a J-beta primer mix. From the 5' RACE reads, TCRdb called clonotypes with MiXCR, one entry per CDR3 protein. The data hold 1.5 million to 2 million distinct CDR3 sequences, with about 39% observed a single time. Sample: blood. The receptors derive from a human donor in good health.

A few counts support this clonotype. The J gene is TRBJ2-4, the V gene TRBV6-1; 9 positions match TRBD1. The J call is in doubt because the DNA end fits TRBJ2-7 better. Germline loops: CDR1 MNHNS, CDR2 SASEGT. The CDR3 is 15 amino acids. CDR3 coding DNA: TGTGCCAGCAGTCAAGATGAGGACAGGGGCTACGAGCAGTACTTC. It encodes CASSQDEDRGYEQYF.

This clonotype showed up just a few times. CDR3 loop: CASSGAGARTDTQYF. The CDR3 DNA is TGTGCCAGCAGTGGGGCGGGGGCTCGCACAGATACGCAGTATTTT. The rearrangement joins TRBV12-3 or TRBV12-4 to TRBJ2-3; D might be TRBD2 (7 bases). Trimming cost V 5 bases and J 1 base, with 13 bases left between them. This CDR3 spans 15 amino acids.

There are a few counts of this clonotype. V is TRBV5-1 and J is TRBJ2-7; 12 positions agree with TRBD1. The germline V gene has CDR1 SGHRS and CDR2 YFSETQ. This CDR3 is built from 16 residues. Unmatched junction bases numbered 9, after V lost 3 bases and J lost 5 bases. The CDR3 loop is CASSSQGQGAVDEQYF. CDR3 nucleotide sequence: TGCGCCAGCAGCTCTCAGGGACAGGGGGCTGTCGACGAGCAGTACTTC.

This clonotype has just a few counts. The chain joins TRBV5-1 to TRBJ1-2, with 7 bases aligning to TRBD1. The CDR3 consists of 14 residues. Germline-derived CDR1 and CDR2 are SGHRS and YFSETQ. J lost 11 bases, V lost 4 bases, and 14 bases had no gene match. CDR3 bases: TGCGCCAGCAGCGATGTCAGGGGGTCTTGGACTTACACCTTC. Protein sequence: CASSDVRGSWTYTF.

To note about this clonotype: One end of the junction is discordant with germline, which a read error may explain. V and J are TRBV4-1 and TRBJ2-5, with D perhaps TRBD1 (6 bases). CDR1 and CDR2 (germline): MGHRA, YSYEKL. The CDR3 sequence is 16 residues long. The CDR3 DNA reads TGCGCCAGCAGCCTGATTTATGGACAGTCCCAAAAGACCCAGTACTTC. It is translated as CASSLIYGQSQKTQYF.

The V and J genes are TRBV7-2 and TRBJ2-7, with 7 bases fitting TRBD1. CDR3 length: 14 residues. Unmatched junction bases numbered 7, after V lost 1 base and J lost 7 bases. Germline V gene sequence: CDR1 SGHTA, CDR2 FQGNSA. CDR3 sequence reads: CASSLEVTGWEQYF. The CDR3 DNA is TGTGCCAGCAGCTTAGAAGTGACAGGGTGGGAGCAGTACTTC.

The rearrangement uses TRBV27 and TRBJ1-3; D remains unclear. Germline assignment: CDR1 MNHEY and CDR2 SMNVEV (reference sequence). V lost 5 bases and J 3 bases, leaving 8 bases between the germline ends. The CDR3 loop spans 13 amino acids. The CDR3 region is CASSILGGNTIYF. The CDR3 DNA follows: TGTGCCAGCAGTATCCTGGGTGGAAACACCATATATTTT.

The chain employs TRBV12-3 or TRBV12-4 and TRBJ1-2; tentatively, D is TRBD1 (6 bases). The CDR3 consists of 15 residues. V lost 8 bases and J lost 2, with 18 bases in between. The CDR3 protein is CASCTGGGANYGYTF. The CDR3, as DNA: TGTGCCAGCTGCACTGGGGGGGGGGCCAACTATGGCTACACCTTC.